These T cell receptor beta chains were read from a single sample in a study of regulatory dendritic cells for organ transplantation. Here immunoSEQ multiplex PCR was the method, and the copy in TCRdb shows in-frame clones only, minus some. The table has some 35,000 clones, approximately 88% seen once; the top ten hold over 0.05%. Sequencing used naive CD4+ T cells from blood. These receptors came from a human donor in good health. Each CDR3 is given with its conserved first and last residue. The D gene is left open where the match is weak.

V gene: TRBV28
J gene: TRBJ1-1
D gene: TRBD1
CDR3 protein: CASLRDRTNTEAFF
CDR3 DNA: TGTGCCAGCCTACGGGACAGGACGAACACTGAAGCTTTCTTT

V gene: TRBV4-3
J gene: TRBJ2-1
D gene: NA
CDR3 protein: CASSQDGGSYNEQFF
CDR3 DNA: TGCGCCAGCAGCCAAGATGGGGGTTCCTACAATGAGCAGTTCTTC

V gene: TRBV4-1
J gene: TRBJ2-1
D gene: NA
CDR3 protein: CASSHYNEQFF
CDR3 DNA: TGCGCCAGCAGCCATTACAATGAGCAGTTCTTC

V gene: TRBV7-2
J gene: TRBJ1-1
D gene: NA
CDR3 protein: CASSLAAVTEAFF
CDR3 DNA: TGTGCCAGCAGCTTAGCGGCGGTCACTGAAGCTTTCTTT

V gene: TRBV27
J gene: TRBJ1-4
D gene: TRBD1
CDR3 protein: CASSFEGAGEKLFF
CDR3 DNA: TGTGCCAGCAGTTTCGAGGGGGCAGGTGAAAAACTGTTTTTT

V gene: TRBV27
J gene: TRBJ1-2
D gene: NA
CDR3 protein: CASKRGRSYGYTF
CDR3 DNA: TGTGCCAGCAAGCGGGGACGCAGCTATGGCTACACCTTC

V gene: TRBV4-2
J gene: TRBJ2-5
D gene: NA
CDR3 protein: CASSQEPQETQYF
CDR3 DNA: TGTGCCAGCAGCCAAGAGCCCCAAGAGACCCAGTACTTC

V gene: TRBV21-1
J gene: TRBJ1-1
D gene: NA
CDR3 protein: CASSPPPMNTEAFF
CDR3 DNA: TGTGCCAGCAGCCCTCCCCCCATGAACACTGAAGCTTTCTTT

V gene: TRBV28
J gene: TRBJ1-2
D gene: NA
CDR3 protein: CASSTRGVGYGYTF
CDR3 DNA: TGTGCCAGCAGCACTCGGGGGGTCGGGTATGGCTACACCTTC

V gene: TRBV5-6
J gene: TRBJ2-3
D gene: TRBD2
CDR3 protein: CASSSSGGAVDTQYF
CDR3 DNA: TGTGCCAGCAGCTCTAGCGGGGGGGCCGTAGATACGCAGTATTTT

V gene: TRBV28
J gene: TRBJ1-1
D gene: NA
CDR3 protein: CASSRRGYTEAFF
CDR3 DNA: TGTGCCAGCAGTCGCAGGGGTTACACTGAAGCTTTCTTT

V gene: TRBV7-3
J gene: TRBJ1-2
D gene: NA
CDR3 protein: CASSLPGGAGYTF
CDR3 DNA: TGTGCCAGCAGCTTACCCGGGGGGGCAGGCTACACCTTC

V gene: TRBV6-5
J gene: TRBJ2-3
D gene: NA
CDR3 protein: CASQSGPTDTQYF
CDR3 DNA: TGTGCCAGTCAATCGGGTCCCACAGATACGCAGTATTTT

V gene: TRBV6-5
J gene: TRBJ1-2
D gene: NA
CDR3 protein: CASRTDGVSYGYTF
CDR3 DNA: TGTGCCAGCAGGACGGACGGAGTTAGCTATGGCTACACCTTC

V gene: TRBV18
J gene: TRBJ1-1
D gene: TRBD1
CDR3 protein: CASSPLTGDAEAFF
CDR3 DNA: TGTGCCAGCTCACCACTTACAGGGGATGCTGAAGCTTTCTTT

V gene: TRBV6-6
J gene: TRBJ1-2
D gene: NA
CDR3 protein: CASSPRGAANYGYTF
CDR3 DNA: TGTGCCAGCAGCCCCCGCGGGGCCGCTAACTATGGCTACACCTTC

V gene: TRBV9
J gene: TRBJ2-7
D gene: NA
CDR3 protein: CASSVEPFYEQYF
CDR3 DNA: TGTGCCAGCAGCGTAGAGCCGTTCTACGAGCAGTACTTC

V gene: TRBV18
J gene: TRBJ2-1
D gene: NA
CDR3 protein: CASSRIRNQRGPINEQFF
CDR3 DNA: TGTGCCAGCTCCCGGATCCGAAACCAGAGGGGCCCAATCAATGAGCAGTTCTTC

V gene: TRBV6-1
J gene: TRBJ2-5
D gene: NA
CDR3 protein: CASSEAGAFEETQYF
CDR3 DNA: TGTGCCAGCAGTGAAGCGGGAGCTTTCGAGGAGACCCAGTACTTC